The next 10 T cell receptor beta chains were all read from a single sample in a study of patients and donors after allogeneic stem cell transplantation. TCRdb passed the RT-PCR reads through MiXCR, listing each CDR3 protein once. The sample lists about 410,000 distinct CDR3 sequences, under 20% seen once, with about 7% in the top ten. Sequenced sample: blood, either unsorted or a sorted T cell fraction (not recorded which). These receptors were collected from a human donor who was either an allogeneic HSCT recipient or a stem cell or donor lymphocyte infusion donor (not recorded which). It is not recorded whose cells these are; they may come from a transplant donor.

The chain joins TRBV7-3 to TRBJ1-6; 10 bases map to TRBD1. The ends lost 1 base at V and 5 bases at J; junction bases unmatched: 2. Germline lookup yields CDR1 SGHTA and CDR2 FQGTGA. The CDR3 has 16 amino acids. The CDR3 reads CASSLNGQGDNSPLHF. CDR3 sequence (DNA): TGTGCCAGCAGCTTAAACGGACAGGGGGATAATTCACCCCTCCACTTT. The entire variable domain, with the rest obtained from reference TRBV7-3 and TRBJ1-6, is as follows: GAGVSQTPSNKVTEKGKYVELRCDPISGHTALYWYRQSLGQGPEFLIYFQGTGAADDSGLPNDRFFAVRPEGSVSTLKIQRTERGDSAVYLCASSLNGQGDNSPLHFGNGTRLTVT.

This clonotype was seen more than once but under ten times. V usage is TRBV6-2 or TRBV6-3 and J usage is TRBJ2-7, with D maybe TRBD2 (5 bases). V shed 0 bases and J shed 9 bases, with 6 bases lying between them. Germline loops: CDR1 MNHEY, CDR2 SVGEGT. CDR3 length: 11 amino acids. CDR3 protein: CASSYSAGQYF. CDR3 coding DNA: TGTGCCAGCAGTTACTCGGCGGGGCAGTACTTC.

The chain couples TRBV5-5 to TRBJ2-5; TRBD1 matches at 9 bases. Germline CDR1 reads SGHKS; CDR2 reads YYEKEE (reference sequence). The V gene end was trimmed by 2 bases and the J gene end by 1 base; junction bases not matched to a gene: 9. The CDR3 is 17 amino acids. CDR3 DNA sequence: TGTGCCAGCAGCTTTCGGGACAGGGTTTTTCTCCAAGAGACCCAGTACTTC. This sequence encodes CASSFRDRVFLQETQYF.

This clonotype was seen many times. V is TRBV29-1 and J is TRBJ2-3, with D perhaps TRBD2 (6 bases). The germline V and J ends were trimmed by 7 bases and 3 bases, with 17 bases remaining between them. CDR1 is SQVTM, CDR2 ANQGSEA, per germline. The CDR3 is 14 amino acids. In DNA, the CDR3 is TGCAGCGCGGGGGACGGTTCTCCGACAGATACGCAGTATTTT. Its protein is CSAGDGSPTDTQYF.

The CDR3, as DNA: TGTGCCAGCAGCTTAGCGAAGGGAATGACTAGCAATCAGCCCCAGCATTTT. Its translation: CASSLAKGMTSNQPQHF. This chain joins TRBV11-3 and TRBJ1-5; D is unclear. Looked up from germline, CDR1 is SGHNT and CDR2 is YENEEA. The CDR3 totals 17 residues. Trimming cost V 1 base and J 0 bases, with 13 bases left between them.

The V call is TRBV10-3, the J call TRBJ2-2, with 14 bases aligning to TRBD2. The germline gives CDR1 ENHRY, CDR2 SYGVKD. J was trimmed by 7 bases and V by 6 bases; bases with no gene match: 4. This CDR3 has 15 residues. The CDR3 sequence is CAIRGLAGVGGELFF. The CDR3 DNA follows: TGTGCCATCAGGGGACTAGCGGGGGTCGGCGGGGAGCTGTTTTTT.

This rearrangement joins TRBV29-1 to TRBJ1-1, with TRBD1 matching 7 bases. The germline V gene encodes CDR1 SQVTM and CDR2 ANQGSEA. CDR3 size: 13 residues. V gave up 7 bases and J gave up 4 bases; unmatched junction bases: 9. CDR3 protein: CSGTRQGGTEAFF. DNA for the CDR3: TGCAGCGGCACTCGACAGGGTGGCACTGAAGCTTTCTTT.

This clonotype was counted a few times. The CDR3: CASSPRPASGGYTF. CDR3 in DNA: TGTGCCAGCAGCCCTAGGCCCGCCTCAGGGGGCTACACCTTC. The chain carries TRBV14 and TRBJ1-2; weak D call: TRBD1 (5 bases). V was trimmed by 4 bases and J by 8 bases, leaving 17 bases between them. In germline, CDR1 is SGHDN, CDR2 FVKESK. The CDR3 loop spans 14 amino acids.

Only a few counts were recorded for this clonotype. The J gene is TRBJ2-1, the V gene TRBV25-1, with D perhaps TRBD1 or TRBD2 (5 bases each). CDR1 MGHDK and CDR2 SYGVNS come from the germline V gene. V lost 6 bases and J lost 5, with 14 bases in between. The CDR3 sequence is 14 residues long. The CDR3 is CASSRDQLNNEQFF. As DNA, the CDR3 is TGTGCCAGCAGCCGGGACCAGCTGAACAATGAGCAGTTCTTC.

The CDR3 nucleotides are TGTGCCAGCAGCCCAACAGACAGGTCTAACCGCGAAGCTTTCTTT. It encodes CASSPTDRSNREAFF. This chain links TRBV3-1 with TRBJ1-1, with a weak D call TRBD1 (6 bases). V lost 4 bases to trimming and J lost 8 bases, with 20 bases between them. Germline loops: CDR1 LGHDT, CDR2 YNNKEL (reference sequence). This CDR3 is 15 amino acids long. The variable domain in full, with the rest retrieved from reference TRBV3-1 and TRBJ1-1, is DTAVSQTPKYLVTQMGNDKSIKCEQNLGHDTMYWYKQDSKKFLKIMFSYNNKELIINETVPNRFSPKSPDKAHLNLHINSLELGDSAVYFCASSPTDRSNREAFFGQGTRLTVV.